Below are 21 T cell receptor beta chains sequenced from a single sample in a study of blood T cell repertoires in COVID-19. Repertoires were generated with immunoSEQ multiplex PCR, while TCRdb's copy carries only in-frame clones and drops some. The repertoire holds under 15,000 clones, with about 83% as singletons. Sample: peripheral blood. The receptors derive from a man aged 35-49 years with active or convalescent COVID-19.

This clone has a handful of counts. The J gene is TRBJ2-3, the V gene TRBV9; 7 nucleotides match TRBD2. V lost 0 bases and J lost 0; bases outside the gene matches: 1. The CDR3 consists of 15 residues. Germline V gene data show CDR1 as SGDLS and CDR2 as YYNGEE. The chain's CDR3 is CASSVVAGSTDTQYF. The DNA for the CDR3 is TGTGCCAGCAGCGTAGTAGCGGGTAGCACAGATACGCAGTATTTT. The variable domain in full, completed from reference TRBV9 and TRBJ2-3, reads DSGVTQTPKHLITATGQRVTLRCSPRSGDLSVYWYQQSLDQGLQFLIQYYNGEERAKGNILERFSAQQFPDLHSELNLSSLELGDSALYFCASSVVAGSTDTQYFGPGTRLTVL.

This chain links TRBV29-1 with TRBJ2-3; 8 nucleotides line up with TRBD2. In germline, CDR1 is SQVTM, CDR2 ANQGSEA. The V gene end was trimmed by 3 bases and the J gene end by 3 bases; junction bases not matched to a gene: 5. The CDR3 length is 14 residues. In DNA form, the CDR3 reads TGCAGCGTTGAGTTAATAGCGGGGACAGATACGCAGTATTTT. Its protein is CSVELIAGTDTQYF.

The chain employs TRBV2 and TRBJ2-3; the D gene is possibly TRBD2 (5 bases). The CDR3 length is 15 residues. The germline V gene has CDR1 SNHLY and CDR2 FYNNEI. V lost 3 bases and J lost 4, with 14 bases in between. CDR3 in DNA: TGTGCCAGCAGTGACCCCAACCTAGCAGCAGATACGCAGTATTTT. It codes for CASSDPNLAADTQYF.

This chain joins TRBV5-5 and TRBJ2-7; TRBD2 aligns across 9 bases. Trimming at V came to 0 bases and at J to 7 bases, leaving 11 bases not matched to a gene. The CDR3 has 16 residues. Germline values: CDR1 SGHKS, CDR2 YYEKEE (reference sequence). CDR3 protein: CASSLDGGRAPGEQYF. The CDR3, as DNA: TGTGCCAGCAGCTTGGATGGCGGGAGGGCCCCCGGGGAGCAGTACTTC.

This clone occurred a few times. This chain uses TRBV30 with TRBJ2-7; D uncertain. Trimming removed 2 bases from V and 6 bases from J, with 14 bases in between. Germline loops: CDR1 GTSNPN, CDR2 SVGIG (reference sequence). The CDR3 has 13 residues. CDR3 DNA: TGTGCCTGGAGTTCTAGTAGACTTGGCGAGCAGTACTTC. The encoded protein is CAWSSSRLGEQYF.

The CDR3: CAIETSGGTRGTQYF. CDR3 nucleotide sequence: TGTGCCATCGAAACTAGCGGGGGGACTCGCGGTACGCAGTATTTT. V gene TRBV28 combines with J gene TRBJ2-3; the match to TRBD2 covers 12 bases. V shed 10 bases, J shed 8 bases, and the junction held 13 bases outside the gene matches. This CDR3 has 15 amino acids. Germline V CDR1 and CDR2: MDHEN, SYDVKM.

V gene TRBV3-1 (or the pseudogene TRBV3-2) combines with J gene TRBJ2-5; 7 positions agree with TRBD2. The V gene's germline CDR1 is LGHDT and CDR2 YNNKEL (reference sequence). The CDR3 totals 14 residues. The J segment lost 3 bases and the V segment lost 3 bases, leaving 4 bases of the junction unmatched. The CDR3 DNA follows: TGTGCCAGCAGCCAGGTCAGCGGGGAAGAGACCCAGTACTTC. This sequence encodes CASSQVSGEETQYF.

The chain employs TRBV3-1 (or the pseudogene TRBV3-2) and TRBJ2-3, with 8 bases matching TRBD2. Per the germline V gene, CDR1 is LGHDT and CDR2 is YNNKEL (reference sequence). The CDR3 is made up of 16 amino acids. The V and J ends lost 2 bases and 3 bases, in that order; junction bases with no gene match: 7. The CDR3: CASSQNGGAQTDTQYF. As DNA, the CDR3 is TGTGCCAGCAGCCAAAACGGGGGGGCTCAGACAGATACGCAGTATTTT.

The rearrangement links TRBV28 to TRBJ2-7; possibly TRBD2 for D (5 bases). CDR1 is MDHEN and CDR2 is SYDVKM in the germline V gene. The CDR3 is 12 residues long. V lost 2 bases and J 7 bases, leaving 9 bases between the germline ends. CDR3 loop: CASSLRLREQYF. CDR3 in DNA: TGTGCCAGCAGTTTACGACTAAGGGAGCAGTACTTC.

This chain links TRBV30 with TRBJ2-1; weak D call: TRBD2 (6 bases). The CDR3 extends over 13 amino acids. CDR1 and CDR2 from the germline V gene are GTSNPN and SVGIG (reference sequence). V shed 2 bases and J shed 6 bases, with 11 bases lying between them. The CDR3 coding sequence is TGTGCCTGGAGTCGGGAGTTGGGCAATGAGCAGTTCTTC. Translated, it gives CAWSRELGNEQFF. Combining the CDR3 with reference TRBV30 and TRBJ2-1 gives the whole variable domain SQTIHQWPATLVQPVGSPLSLECTVEGTSNPNLYWYRQAAGRGLQLLFYSVGIGQISSEVPQNLSASRPQDRQFILSSKKLLLSDSGFYLCAWSRELGNEQFFGPGTRLTVL.

This clone was detected once. The chain links TRBV5-4 to TRBJ1-1, with D perhaps matching TRBD1 (5 bases). Germline V gives CDR1 SGHNT, CDR2 YYREEE (reference sequence). CDR3 length: 15 amino acids. Trimming removed 2 bases at V and 5 bases at J, with 16 bases between. The CDR3 sequence is CASSLVVGEGTEAFF. CDR3 nucleotides: TGTGCCAGCAGCTTAGTAGTCGGGGAGGGGACTGAAGCTTTCTTT.

The chain joins TRBV5-5 to TRBJ2-7, with 8 bases that match TRBD2. Germline CDR1 SGHKS, CDR2 YYEKEE (reference sequence). V shed 4 bases, J shed 1 base, and the junction held 7 bases outside the gene matches. The CDR3 sequence is 15 residues long. Here the CDR3 DNA reads TGTGCCAGCAGCGGGGGGACTAGTTTTTCCTACGAGCAGTACTTC. It encodes CASSGGTSFSYEQYF.

The V gene is TRBV7-9, the J gene TRBJ1-2; 10 bases align to TRBD1. This CDR3 is 16 amino acids long. Germline V lookup: CDR1 SEHNR, CDR2 FQNEAQ (reference sequence). V shed 4 bases and J 8 bases; nucleotides not matched to a gene: 13. CDR3 DNA: TGTGCCAGCAGCTCCATACGGACAGGGGGGCACCTGGGCTACACCTTC. Amino acid sequence: CASSSIRTGGHLGYTF.

V gene TRBV7-2 combines with J gene TRBJ2-5; possibly TRBD2 for D (6 bases). The CDR3 is 13 residues long. Germline CDR1 SGHTA, CDR2 FQGNSA. V was pared by 5 bases and J by 9 bases, with 16 bases between. The CDR3 protein is CASSPGVTGAQYF. CDR3 in DNA: TGTGCCAGCAGCCCTGGAGTTACGGGGGCCCAGTACTTC.

The chain links TRBV6-4 to TRBJ2-3, with a possible D match to TRBD2 (7 bases). Germline loops: CDR1 MRHNA, CDR2 SNTAGT. The CDR3 loop spans 16 amino acids. V was clipped by 2 bases and J by 4 bases, with 16 bases between them. The DNA of the CDR3 is TGTGCCAGCAGTGACACCTCGGGGGGCAGCGCAGATACGCAGTATTTT. Its translation: CASSDTSGGSADTQYF.

This sequence joins TRBV28 and TRBJ1-2, with 7 bases aligning to TRBD1. Germline CDR1 reads MDHEN; CDR2 reads SYDVKM. This CDR3 spans 14 amino acids. The J segment lost 3 bases and the V segment lost 6 bases, leaving 7 bases of the junction unmatched. The CDR3 coding sequence is TGTGCCAGCAGATCCGCTGGGACAGACTATGGCTACACCTTC. This gives the protein CASRSAGTDYGYTF.

By share of the sample, this clone is medium-sized. The same CDR3 also results from other DNA sequences found in this sample. The genes are TRBV4-1 and TRBJ2-1; D might be TRBD1 (6 bases). Trimming left V 3 bases short and J 10 bases short, with 10 bases between. Germline assignment: CDR1 MGHRA and CDR2 YSYEKL. The CDR3 loop spans 12 amino acids. CDR3 protein: CASSQTGAEQFF. The DNA of the CDR3 is TGCGCCAGCAGCCAGACAGGCGCCGAGCAGTTCTTC.

This clone turned up a few times. The chain employs TRBV5-5 and TRBJ2-7; 7 bases match TRBD2. Trimming removed 4 bases from V and 5 bases from J; junction bases left unmatched: 6. The germline gives CDR1 SGHKS, CDR2 YYEKEE (reference sequence). The CDR3 runs 13 residues. CDR3 coding DNA: TGTGCCAGCAGCGTGTGGGGAGGGGACGAGCAGTACTTC. This translates into CASSVWGGDEQYF.

The gene calls are TRBV9 and TRBJ2-1; 14 bases agree with TRBD2. Germline CDR1 is SGDLS and CDR2 is YYNGEE. The CDR3 length is 16 residues. V was pared by 3 bases and J by 7 bases, with 6 bases of the junction left unmatched. CDR3 loop: CASSAQTSGGANEQFF. DNA of the CDR3: TGTGCCAGCAGCGCCCAGACTAGCGGGGGGGCGAATGAGCAGTTCTTC.

This clone is classed as medium-sized (0.01 to 0.1%). The CDR3 DNA sequence: TGTGCCAGCAGCCAAGATGGGACAGAAGAAGCCACCTACGAGCAGTACTTC. This gives the protein CASSQDGTEEATYEQYF. The chain joins TRBV3-1 (or the pseudogene TRBV3-2) to TRBJ2-7, with 7 nucleotides matching TRBD1. V dropped 0 bases and J dropped 2; count of bases not matched to a gene: 10. This CDR3 region has 17 residues. Germline assignment: CDR1 LGHDT and CDR2 YNNKEL (reference sequence).

The chain has TRBV2 and TRBJ2-7; unclear D gene. CDR3 length equals 12 residues. The ends were cut back, 7 bases at V and 2 bases at J, with 9 bases in the middle. Germline lookup yields CDR1 SNHLY and CDR2 FYNNEI. The CDR3 nucleotides are TGTGCCAGCAAGCACACTACCTACGAGCAGTACTTC. Protein product: CASKHTTYEQYF.